This TCR beta chain was identified in a study of blood T cells in healthy people across ages. Overall study findings and caveats: The CMV status of each donor remained undetermined, and this could have confounded shifts in expanded clonotypes.

This clonotype was seen more than once but under ten times. Antigen: not known. A second about 7 to 11 cycle PCR used barcoded and J-beta primers. Tags on each cDNA molecule came from a template-switch adaptor with 12 random nucleotides. TCRdb re-analysed the 5' RACE reads in MiXCR, keeping a single row per CDR3 protein. This sample has about 1.6 million distinct CDR3 sequences; 30% to 40% occur once, and the top ten carry approximately 10%. V was clipped by 0 bases and J by 7 bases; unmatched bases: 7. Germline V lookup: CDR1 GTSNPN, CDR2 SVGIG (reference sequence). The CDR3 consists of 15 residues. The gene calls are TRBV30 and TRBJ2-1; TRBD2 aligns across 9 bases. Source material: blood. The source is a woman aged 25-40 years in good health. CDR3 nucleotide sequence: TGTGCCTGGAGTGTACTTAGCGGGAGTTATAATGAGCAGTTCTTC. Encoded protein: CAWSVLSGSYNEQFF.